The 3 T cell receptor beta chains below were found in one sample sequenced in a study of T-cell reconstitution after alpha-beta-depleted transplantation in children (dated by TCRdb to the mid-2010s). Receptor libraries were prepared by PCR. Instrument on record: Illumina HiSeq 2500. Molecular barcoding was employed in the preparation of TCR libraries, with unique molecular identifiers being used to normalize TCRbeta repertoire quantification. TCRdb took the public reads, trimmed them with fastp at Q25, ran MiXCR for clone calling and kept in-frame beta chains. When rows share a CDR3 protein, they turn into one entry using the most common DNA and genes. The sample table records a few hundred thousand distinct CDR3 sequences; under 13% of these occur just once. Jointly, the top ten make up more than 2% of the sample. The source material was PBMCs from the stem cell graft donor, sampled from the stem cell graft. The origin of the receptors is a human donor who donated a stem cell graft to a child with acute lymphoblastic leukemia.

The sample holds a few counts of this clonotype. The chain couples TRBV7-9 to TRBJ1-2; 12 bases fit TRBD1. The CDR3 totals 14 residues. Germline CDR1 SEHNR, CDR2 FQNEAQ (reference sequence). Trimming removed 5 bases from V and 6 bases from J; junction bases left unmatched: 4. The CDR3 is CASSRDRGRDGYTF. In DNA form, the CDR3 reads TGTGCCAGCAGCCGGGACAGGGGGCGCGATGGCTACACCTTC. The variable domain in full, with the rest retrieved from reference TRBV7-9 and TRBJ1-2, is DTGVSQNPRHKITKRGQNVTFRCDPISEHNRLYWYRQTLGQGPEFLTYFQNEAQLEKSRLLSDRFSAERPKGSFSTLEIQRTEQGDSAMYLCASSRDRGRDGYTFGSGTRLTVV.

The J gene is TRBJ2-1, the V gene TRBV10-2; D is unresolved. Germline CDR1 and CDR2: WSHSY and SAAADI. This CDR3 is built from 13 residues. Trimming pared 7 bases from V and 1 base from J, leaving 8 bases between. The CDR3 nucleotides are TGCGCCAGCAAGGTAGGATCCTACAATGAGCAGTTCTTC. Protein sequence: CASKVGSYNEQFF.

This clonotype has more than one count but fewer than ten. V is TRBV12-3 or TRBV12-4 and J is TRBJ2-1; 10 bases map to TRBD1. The CDR3 loop spans 15 amino acids. The V and J ends lost 6 bases and 8 bases, in that order; junction bases with no gene match: 10. The CDR3 here is CASSLGTGASYEQFF. DNA for the CDR3: TGTGCCAGCAGCCTCGGGACAGGGGCGAGCTATGAGCAGTTCTTC.